Listed below are T cell receptor beta chains from one sample, sequenced in a study of cytomegalovirus exposure and HLA in healthy donors. Using immunoSEQ multiplex PCR, the repertoire was profiled, and TCRdb retains in-frame clones only, with some absent. The data hold 150,000 or so clones, with roughly 80% observed a single time. Input material: PBMCs. Receptors originate from a female donor in good health and CMV-seronegative. Each CDR3 is given with its conserved first and last residue. D genes are given only for firm matches. The listing skips clone size in some rows; elsewhere it reads once, few, many or a size class.

V gene,D gene,clone size,J gene,CDR3 DNA,CDR3 protein
TRBV29-1,TRBD2,-,TRBJ2-7,TGCAGCGTTTGCGTACTAGCGGGAGTCTCAAAACCCTCCTACGAGCAGTACTTC,CSVCVLAGVSKPSYEQYF
TRBV11-2,-,-,TRBJ1-3,TGTGCCAGCAGCTCCACCCCTTCCAGGGGTTCTGGAAACACCATATATTTT,CASSSTPSRGSGNTIYF
TRBV7-6,-,-,TRBJ1-5,TGTGCCAGCAGCCCACAAGGGGGAAGCAATCAGCCCCAGCATTTT,CASSPQGGSNQPQHF
TRBV11-2,TRBD1,-,TRBJ2-7,TGTGCCAGCAGCTCTGTGACAGGGGACAACGAGCAGTACTTC,CASSSVTGDNEQYF
TRBV5-5,TRBD1,-,TRBJ1-4,TGTGCCAGCAGCCCCGACAGGGGCTGGAATGAAAAACTGTTTTTT,CASSPDRGWNEKLFF
TRBV6-1,TRBD1,-,TRBJ2-7,TGTGCCAGCAGTGCCCCCGGGACAGGGGAATCCGAGCAGTACTTC,CASSAPGTGESEQYF
TRBV6-4,-,-,TRBJ2-3,TGTGCCAGCAGTGACTCGGCCTCAGATACGCAGTATTTT,CASSDSASDTQYF
TRBV28,TRBD2,-,TRBJ2-7,TGTGCCAGCAGTTTAGGCCCGGGAGGGTCTTACGAGCAGTACTTC,CASSLGPGGSYEQYF
TRBV7-2,TRBD2,few,TRBJ2-3,TGTGCCAGCAGCTTGAGGGAGGGCCGGCGGGATACGCAGTATTTT,CASSLREGRRDTQYF
TRBV7-3,-,-,TRBJ2-3,TGTGCCAGCAGCTCCTTCGGCGGGAGCACAGATACGCAGTATTTT,CASSSFGGSTDTQYF
TRBV6-6,-,once,TRBJ2-7,TGTGCCTCACAGGGCCTCCGCTCCTACGAGCAGTACTTC,CASQGLRSYEQYF
TRBV10-1,-,-,TRBJ2-2,TGCGCCAGCAGTGAAAGCTCGGGGTGTATACCCGGGGAGCTGTTTTTT,CASSESSGCIPGELFF
TRBV5-1,-,-,TRBJ1-1,TGCGCCAGCAGCTTGCTGGCGGGGAAAGACACTGAAGCTTTCTTT,CASSLLAGKDTEAFF
TRBV30,-,-,TRBJ2-3,TGTGCCTGGAGTGTACTTTCGGATACGCAGTATTTT,CAWSVLSDTQYF
TRBV4-1,TRBD2,-,TRBJ2-7,TGCGCCAGCAGCCCGTTTAGCGGGAGCTCCTACGAGCAGTACTTC,CASSPFSGSSYEQYF
TRBV28,-,-,TRBJ2-5,TGTGCCAGCAGTCCCCCCGGGTCCCAAGAGACCCAGTACTTC,CASSPPGSQETQYF
TRBV28,TRBD1,-,TRBJ2-7,TGTGCCACCGGGACAGGGAAATACGAGCAGTACTTC,CATGTGKYEQYF
TRBV30,TRBD1,-,TRBJ1-2,TGTGCCTGGTTAAGGGACAGGGCAGATGGCTACACCTTC,CAWLRDRADGYTF
TRBV5-4,-,-,TRBJ2-1,TGTGCCAGCAGCTTGGGAGGGCGGGACGGTAATGAGCAGTTCTTC,CASSLGGRDGNEQFF
TRBV11-3,TRBD1,once,TRBJ2-7,TGTGCCAGCAGCTTAGAGGGACAGGGGGCGAACTACGAGCAGTACTTC,CASSLEGQGANYEQYF
TRBV30,-,-,TRBJ1-5,TGTGCCTGGAGTGTAGGCTGGGCAAGCAATCAGCCCCAGCATTTT,CAWSVGWASNQPQHF
TRBV6-1,TRBD1,-,TRBJ1-5,TGTGCCAGCAGTGAAGATAGGGGGCTCCTTAATCAGCCCCAGCATTTT,CASSEDRGLLNQPQHF
TRBV7-9,-,-,TRBJ2-6,TGTGCCAGCAGCTCGGAGGGACGGCCACCGGCCAACGTCCTGACTTTC,CASSSEGRPPANVLTF
TRBV4-1,TRBD1,-,TRBJ2-3,TGCGCCAGCAGCCAGGAGGACAGGGTCGGGGCAGATACGCAGTATTTT,CASSQEDRVGADTQYF
TRBV6-5,TRBD2,-,TRBJ2-1,TGTGCCAGCAGTTACAGGACTAGCGGGAGTATTAATGAGCAGTTCTTC,CASSYRTSGSINEQFF
TRBV7-2,-,-,TRBJ1-1,TGTGCCAGCAGCAAGCGTAGCACTGAAGCTTTCTTT,CASSKRSTEAFF
TRBV28,TRBD2,-,TRBJ2-3,TGTGCCAGCAGTGAGGGACTAGCGGGGCAGTATTTT,CASSEGLAGQYF
TRBV4-1,TRBD2,once,TRBJ2-3,TGCGCCAGCAGCCAGCTGACTAGCGGGAGCGCAGATACGCAGTATTTT,CASSQLTSGSADTQYF
TRBV15,-,-,TRBJ2-1,TGTGCCACCAGCAGATCTGGTAGAGTCTCCACGAATGAGCAGTTCTTC,CATSRSGRVSTNEQFF
TRBV6-5,-,-,TRBJ1-1,TGTGCCAGCAGTAGATACAGGGTCCAGACTGAAGCTTTCTTT,CASSRYRVQTEAFF
TRBV18,-,-,TRBJ1-1,TGTGCCAGCTCATCGGGACTGGACGCTGAAGCTTTCTTT,CASSSGLDAEAFF
TRBV27,TRBD2,-,TRBJ2-1,TGTGCCAGCAGCTCCGGACTAGCGGGAGCCAATGAGCAGTTCTTC,CASSSGLAGANEQFF
TRBV13,-,-,TRBJ1-5,TGTGCCAGCAGCTACCGGGGGGGAAGCAATCAGCCCCAGCATTTT,CASSYRGGSNQPQHF
TRBV28,TRBD1,-,TRBJ1-2,TGTGCCAGCAGCCCACCGCGGGACAGCGGGGGCTACACCTTC,CASSPPRDSGGYTF
TRBV11-1,-,-,TRBJ2-4,TGTGCCAGCAGCTTGACTCCCGCGAGCAAAAACATTCAGTACTTC,CASSLTPASKNIQYF
TRBV19,-,-,TRBJ2-1,TGTGCCAGTAGTATAGGCGGTTCGCCCTACAATGAGCAGTTCTTC,CASSIGGSPYNEQFF
TRBV11-2,-,-,TRBJ2-2,TGTGCCAGCACCAAGAGGCGCGGGGAGCTGTTTTTT,CASTKRRGELFF
TRBV10-1,-,-,TRBJ1-5,TGCGCCAGCAGAGGCCGGGACAAGAATCAGCCCCAGCATTTT,CASRGRDKNQPQHF
TRBV7-2,-,once,TRBJ1-2,TGTGCCAGCAGCTGGGCTACAGGCCGAACTAACTATGGCTACACCTTC,CASSWATGRTNYGYTF
TRBV7-9,-,-,TRBJ1-1,TGTGCCAGCACCCCCTTTGCGGCGGGCATGAACACTGAAGCTTTCTTT,CASTPFAAGMNTEAFF
TRBV6-5,TRBD2,-,TRBJ2-1,TGTGCCAGCAGGCTAGCGGAGGGCTACAATGAGCAGTTCTTC,CASRLAEGYNEQFF
TRBV4-1,-,-,TRBJ1-5,TGCGCCAGCAGCCTCCCACCCTCGGGGTATAGCAATCAGCCCCAGCATTTT,CASSLPPSGYSNQPQHF
TRBV7-9,-,-,TRBJ1-2,TGTGCCAGCAGCTCAGAGTACCGGACTCATGGCTACACCTTC,CASSSEYRTHGYTF
TRBV6-1,-,-,TRBJ1-5,TGTGCCATCTCGGTTCAGCCCCAGCATTTT,CAISVQPQHF
TRBV27,TRBD1,few,TRBJ2-7,TGTGCCAGCAGTATCCGGGACAGGGTCCACGAGCAGTACTTC,CASSIRDRVHEQYF
TRBV11-2,-,once,TRBJ1-2,TGTGCCAGCAGCTCATTTAACTATGGCTACACCTTC,CASSSFNYGYTF
TRBV4-3,-,-,TRBJ1-2,TGCGCCAGCAGCCAACACCTCGTGGGGAGAGATGGCTACACCTTC,CASSQHLVGRDGYTF
TRBV2,TRBD1,-,TRBJ2-5,TGTGCCAGCAGTAATACGGGGACAGGGTCACAAGAGACCCAGTACTTC,CASSNTGTGSQETQYF
TRBV19,-,-,TRBJ1-6,TGTGCCAGTATGGCAGGGAAAAATTCACCCCTCCACTTT,CASMAGKNSPLHF
TRBV25-1,-,-,TRBJ1-5,TGTGCCAGCAGTGAAGGGGCAGGTAATCAGCCCCAGCATTTT,CASSEGAGNQPQHF